This T cell receptor beta chain was identified in a study of monozygotic twins with inflammatory bowel disease. With the 5' RACE reads reprocessed, TCRdb shows one record per CDR3 protein and no DNA. The listing contains about 160,000 distinct CDR3 sequences. The TCR was taken from a human donor with ulcerative colitis or Crohn's disease, or a healthy co-twin of an affected twin (not recorded which). The sample comprised blood.

CDR3 sequence: CASSKGQANEQFF. The chain couples TRBV11-3 to TRBJ2-1; TCRdb selects TRBD1, and the lack of DNA leaves this call unchecked. Germline CDR1 is SGHNT and CDR2 is YENEEA. The length of the CDR3 is 13 residues.